Listed below are T cell receptor beta chains from one sample, sequenced in a study of T cell repertoires in cytomegalovirus infection. For these TCRs, the target antigens are not known. TCRdb re-derived calls from the reads in MiXCR, one entry per CDR3 protein. This sample yields about 770,000 distinct CDR3 sequences, of which roughly 29% are seen a single time; around 14% belongs to the top ten. Specimen: cultured CD8+ T cells from PBMCs, collected from culture after CMV antigen stimulation. These receptors came from a human donor in good health (CMV status not recorded). Some clones in this sample may be carry-over from other donors' samples. CDR3s include the opening cysteine and the closing phenylalanine or tryptophan. A D gene is named only where the DNA matches it firmly. Size is omitted from some rows. Given values are once, few, many or a class for expanded clones.

TRBV4-1,NA,NA,TRBJ2-2,TGCGCCAGCAGCCAAGCAAAATGGGGGTCGGACACCGGGGAGCTGTTTTTT,CASSQAKWGSDTGELFF
TRBV25-1,TRBD1,NA,TRBJ1-2,TGTGCCAGCAGTGAATATTCAGGGGGGGACTATGGCTACACCTTC,CASSEYSGGDYGYTF
TRBV27,TRBD1,NA,TRBJ1-6,TGTGCCACTCAGGACAGGGGTGTTTGGAATTCACCCCTCCACTTT,CATQDRGVWNSPLHF
TRBV7-6,NA,medium-sized,TRBJ2-7,TGTGCCAGCAGCTTAGTTAAAGGCGGTTTTACCTACGAGCAGTACTTC,CASSLVKGGFTYEQYF
TRBV19,NA,NA,TRBJ1-1,TGTGCCAGTAGTTCGAAATTGGGTTGGACTGAAGCTTTCTTT,CASSSKLGWTEAFF
TRBV11-2,NA,many,TRBJ1-4,TGTGCCAGCAGCTTAGGGGGGGCCATTAATGAAAAACTGTTTTTT,CASSLGGAINEKLFF
TRBV7-8,TRBD1,NA,TRBJ2-1,TGTGCCAGCAGCCCGGGACAGGGGCGCAGGAATGAGCAGTTCTTC,CASSPGQGRRNEQFF
TRBV7-6,NA,NA,TRBJ2-5,TGTGCCAGCAGCTTCGGACAGTACCAAGAGACCCAGTACTTC,CASSFGQYQETQYF
TRBV6-1,NA,few,TRBJ2-5,TGTGCCAGTAAGCGGACCGGCGGACAAGAGACCCAGTACTTC,CASKRTGGQETQYF
TRBV6-5,NA,NA,TRBJ2-3,TGTGCCAGCAGTCTTTACCTGGGGACAGATACGCAGTATTTT,CASSLYLGTDTQYF
TRBV12-3/TRBV12-4,TRBD2,NA,TRBJ2-3,TGTGCCAGCAGTTTAACAATACGGGATAGCGGGGGGGCCGCAGATACGCAGTATTTT,CASSLTIRDSGGAADTQYF
TRBV12-3/TRBV12-4,TRBD1,NA,TRBJ1-5,TGTGCCAGCAGCCTTTCACAGGGGGTGATGGCCCAGCATTTT,CASSLSQGVMAQHF
TRBV15,NA,NA,TRBJ1-2,TGTGCCACCAGCAGAGGCGAGGGGACCGGCGGCTACACCTTC,CATSRGEGTGGYTF
TRBV19,NA,NA,TRBJ2-1,TGTGCCAGTAGTATTTGGAGCAATGAGCAGTTCTTC,CASSIWSNEQFF
TRBV2,NA,NA,TRBJ1-2,TGTGCCAGCAGTACGCCGGACTACACCTTC,CASSTPDYTF
TRBV7-6,TRBD2,NA,TRBJ2-2,TGTGCCAGCAGCCCCAGCGGGGGAAGGAACGGGGAGCTGTTTTTT,CASSPSGGRNGELFF
TRBV7-2,TRBD1,many,TRBJ1-5,TGTGCCAGCAGCTTTACAGGGGGGAGCAATCAGCCCCAGCATTTT,CASSFTGGSNQPQHF
TRBV9,TRBD1,NA,TRBJ2-1,TGTGCCAGCAGCGGGGGGACAGGGGGCGTTAAACTAGAGCAGTTCTTC,CASSGGTGGVKLEQFF
TRBV4-1,NA,many,TRBJ1-5,TGCGCCAGCAGCCAAAGCCCGAATCAGCCCCAGCATTTT,CASSQSPNQPQHF
TRBV5-1,TRBD1,NA,TRBJ2-3,TGCGCCAGCAGCACCGACAGGGGGCTGGGAGATACGCAGTATTTT,CASSTDRGLGDTQYF
TRBV7-8,TRBD1,few,TRBJ2-4,TGTGCCAGCAGCGTAGAGGAACCACAGGGGAAGGAAAACATTCAGTACTTC,CASSVEEPQGKENIQYF
TRBV12-3/TRBV12-4,NA,many,TRBJ1-2,TGTGCCAGCACCGGCGGCCCTCAGGGTGGCTACACCTTC,CASTGGPQGGYTF
TRBV6-6,NA,NA,TRBJ2-1,TGTGCCAGCAGTTACTCTGTGGCGGAATCCTACAATGAGCAGTTCTTC,CASSYSVAESYNEQFF
TRBV7-4,TRBD2,few,TRBJ2-5,TGTGCCAGCAGCCGCGAAGTAGCGGGGGCCCTTTGGGGCCAGTACTTC,CASSREVAGALWGQYF
TRBV6-8,TRBD2,NA,TRBJ2-1,TGTGCCAGCAGTCGGGGGGGTTACAACAATGAGCAGTTCTTC,CASSRGGYNNEQFF
TRBV10-3,NA,NA,TRBJ2-2,TGTGCCATACGGACAGGGACTACCACCGGGGAGCTGTTTTTT,CAIRTGTTTGELFF
TRBV28,TRBD1,NA,TRBJ1-1,TGTGCCAGCAGTATCCTCCCCGGGACAGGGGCGGTCACTGAAGCTTTCTTT,CASSILPGTGAVTEAFF
TRBV6-5,NA,NA,TRBJ2-1,TGTGCCAGCAGTTACTCGCACAATGAGCAGTTCTTC,CASSYSHNEQFF
TRBV27,TRBD1,NA,TRBJ1-2,TGTGCCAGCAGTTCCACAGGGGGTGGACGGGGCTACACCTTC,CASSSTGGGRGYTF
TRBV25-1,TRBD2,NA,TRBJ2-1,TGTGCCAGCAAGTCAGCGGGGTTACACAATGAGCAGTTCTTC,CASKSAGLHNEQFF
TRBV6-6,TRBD2,NA,TRBJ2-5,TGTGCCAGCAGCCTTACCCCGGCGGGGGGGCGAGAGACCCAGTACTTC,CASSLTPAGGRETQYF
TRBV7-6,TRBD1,NA,TRBJ2-5,TGTGCCAGCAGCTTAGTTAGTCGGACAGGGGAGACCCAGTACTTC,CASSLVSRTGETQYF
TRBV4-1,TRBD2,once,TRBJ2-1,TGCGCCAGCAGCCAACTACTAGCGGGGGGGTATTACAATGAGCAGTTCTTC,CASSQLLAGGYYNEQFF
TRBV14,NA,NA,TRBJ1-6,TGTGCCAGCAGGCGAGGGGGTAGAGGTTCACCCCTCCACTTT,CASRRGGRGSPLHF
TRBV7-9,NA,few,TRBJ2-2,TGTGCCAGCAGCGCGCCGGGACACCTGAACACCGGGGAGCTGTTTTTT,CASSAPGHLNTGELFF
TRBV7-6,TRBD1,NA,TRBJ2-7,TGTGCCAGCAGCTTAATGACAGGGGGAGTGCACGAGCAGTACTTC,CASSLMTGGVHEQYF
TRBV4-3,NA,NA,TRBJ1-2,TGCGCCAGCAGCCAAGATCTGGGGGGCGGATACTATGGCTACACCTTC,CASSQDLGGGYYGYTF
TRBV12-3/TRBV12-4,NA,many,TRBJ1-2,TGTGCCAGCAGTTTAGAGCACAGGGCGAACTATGGCTACACCTTC,CASSLEHRANYGYTF
TRBV7-6,NA,NA,TRBJ1-2,TGTGCCAGCAGCTTAGGGGGGGACGCAGTGGGAGGCTACACCTTC,CASSLGGDAVGGYTF
TRBV15,NA,NA,TRBJ2-3,TGTGCCACCAGCAGAGCCGGGGATACGCAGTATTTT,CATSRAGDTQYF
TRBV7-8,NA,many,TRBJ2-1,TGTGCCAGCAGCTTCCTAGTCGGCGGGACTGGTCTTCCCTACAATGAGCAGTTCTTC,CASSFLVGGTGLPYNEQFF
TRBV20-1,NA,NA,TRBJ2-1,TGCAGTGCTCACCTCGGACAGAGCTCCTACAATGAGCAGTTCTTC,CSAHLGQSSYNEQFF
TRBV7-2,NA,few,TRBJ2-1,TGTGCCAGCAGCTCCTCAGGCGATACCTACAATGAGCAGTTCTTC,CASSSSGDTYNEQFF
TRBV6-5,NA,NA,TRBJ1-3,TGTGCCAGCAGTTACTCGATACCCACGGCTGGAAACACCATATATTTT,CASSYSIPTAGNTIYF
TRBV2,TRBD1,few,TRBJ1-2,TGTGCCCGCGACAGGGAAGAGGGTGGCTACACCTTC,CARDREEGGYTF
TRBV4-1,TRBD1,many,TRBJ2-7,TGCGCCAGCAGCCAAGGGGACAGTGGCGGCTACGAGCAGTACTTC,CASSQGDSGGYEQYF
TRBV7-8,NA,NA,TRBJ2-2,TGTGCCAGCAGCTTAGGGAGAACTACAGTAGTGAGAGGGATAGACGGGGAGCTGTTTTTT,CASSLGRTTVVRGIDGELFF
TRBV7-6,NA,NA,TRBJ2-7,TGTGCCAGCAGCTTAGCGGCGGGCTACGAGCAGTACTTC,CASSLAAGYEQYF
TRBV6-1,NA,few,TRBJ1-2,TGTGCCAGCAGTGAAATGGGGGCTGAGGGCTACACCTTC,CASSEMGAEGYTF
TRBV7-6,NA,few,TRBJ2-2,TGTGCCAGCACTCCGGGACACTTCACCGGGGAGCTGTTTTTT,CASTPGHFTGELFF